This TCR beta chain was observed in a study of T cells in Graves' hyperthyroidism and ophthalmopathy (dated by TCRdb to between 2019 and 2020). For the study in its entirety: Peripheral blood samples were taken at the time of initial diagnosis, prior to any treatment. In about 6 Graves' hyperthyroidism patients, the study also compared T-cell repertoires from thyroid tissue with T-cell repertoires from blood. Prospective prediction of ophthalmopathy was tested in an independent validation cohort consisting of about 19 hyperthyroidism patients and approximately 16 patients who later progressed to ophthalmopathy. After sampling, hyperthyroidism patients received methimazole starting at 30 mg daily, and ophthalmopathy patients received high-dose intravenous methylprednisolone. To identify distinguishing TCR V-J signatures, a discovery cohort of some 100 patients was used, comprising fewer than 45 with Graves' ophthalmopathy and around 60 with stable Graves' hyperthyroidism. According to the paper, TCR Vbeta CDR3 sequencing was carried out on some 130 peripheral blood samples, which came from fewer than 50 ophthalmopathy, under 85 hyperthyroidism and about 17 progressor patients. The 75 to 100 discovery patients were divided at random into training and test sets in a 7:3 ratio.

The paper as a whole reports these results and caveats: No statistical method was used to set the sample size in advance, and investigators knew the group allocation. In validation, progression to ophthalmopathy was predicted by the model with 70.59% sensitivity and 72.22% specificity, a median of roughly six months before onset. Most expanded thyroid clonotypes (frequency above 0.001) were also detected in blood, a finding suggesting that blood repertoires may reflect thyroid immune responses. A model built on a 13 V-J signature distinguished ophthalmopathy from stable hyperthyroidism, reaching roughly 88% sensitivity and around 82% specificity in cross-validation and 80%/75% in testing.

Stable Graves' hyperthyroidism was defined as the absence of progression to ophthalmopathy over 18 months of follow-up. Hyperthyroidism patients were aged 18 to 65 years and newly diagnosed, with disease duration of less than 2 months. The study excluded patients with uncontrolled infections, other autoimmune diseases, pregnancy or lactation. Clinical symptoms, serum thyroxine and TRAb, thyroid ultrasound, and orbital computed tomography formed the basis for the diagnoses. PBMCs were isolated from 10 ml of fresh peripheral blood by Ficoll-Paque density gradient centrifugation. Total RNA was extracted using Trizol reagent, and RNA quality was assessed on an Agilent 2100 Bioanalyzer. The CDR3 measures 14 amino acids from cysteine to phenylalanine. The sequence is cut down to CDR3 DNA, 42 bases in frame from base 1. Compared with germline, V lacks 6 bases and J lacks 4 bases; bases without a gene match: 9. The germline V gene gives CDR1 as MDHEN and CDR2 as SYDVKM.

The TCR beta CDR3 regions were amplified from RNA transcripts. The first round of RT-PCR for the TCR CDR3 was performed with the HTBI primer set and the Qiagen OneStep RT-PCR kit. Libraries were constructed in a second round of multiplex PCR, after which size selection and purification were carried out. Libraries were sequenced paired-end with 100 bp reads on an Illumina HiSeq2000. On the authors' methods: SOAPnuke was used to process the raw data, with reads discarded if the reads contained adapters or uncalled bases, had a mean Phred below 15, or lacked an exact constant-primer or identifier match. High-quality paired reads were merged using COPE v1.2.5, and each unique nucleotide sequence was defined as a clonotype. MiTCR v1.1 was used to align clonotypes to the IMGT TRBV, TRBD and TRBJ reference segments. The analysis was restricted to V-J combinations with a frequency above 0.0001, which together covered around 99% of the repertoires. The TCS score was defined as the ratio of F50 (clonal expansion) to E x V (chaos), calculated using BLOSUM62-based TCRdist between CDR3 peptides within each V-J. Welch's t-statistics and random forest reduced several hundred V-J features to 10 to 15, which were used in a naive Bayes classifier (R e1071). TCRdb passed the public sequencing reads through fastp at Q25 and MiXCR, retaining productive beta sequences. A single entry per CDR3 protein holds the most common genes and DNA from its merged rows. For this entry, the V and J calls and clone size follow TCRdb and not the study's own pipeline. Within this sample are more than 600,000 distinct CDR3 sequences, with roughly 17% of them counted one time only. The leading ten clones occupy around 8.1% of the sample.

This clonotype showed up just a few times. Its antigen target is currently unknown. The input lacks base qualities; no much larger clone sits a single base away. Sequencing used blood. Here the chain combines TRBV28 and TRBJ2-7, and 7 junction bases match TRBD1. The TCR comes from a man younger than 35 with Graves' hyperthyroidism. The encoded CDR3 is CASRFSGGVYEQYF. DNA sequence: TGTGCCAGCAGGTTCTCAGGGGGAGTTTACGAGCAGTACTTC.